These 13 T cell receptor beta chains share one sample of origin, sequenced in a study of spatial heterogeneity in lung cancer. TCRdb called the 5' RACE reads again in MiXCR, with one record for every CDR3 protein. This table holds around 23,000 distinct CDR3 sequences, roughly 3% found once. The time point was: sample taken at primary tumor resection. Frozen PBMC, nontumor lung or tumor provided whole RNA, which was sequenced unsorted. The sample in question was PBMCs, obtained at surgery. These receptors were obtained from a female donor with early-stage non-small cell lung cancer.

This clonotype has a count of ten or more. The chain carries TRBV24-1 and TRBJ2-3; D is uncertain. V lost 7 bases to trimming and J lost 3 bases, with 10 bases between them. This CDR3 is built from 13 residues. Germline V gives CDR1 KGHDR, CDR2 SFDVKD. The CDR3 is CATSGFGTDTQYF. The CDR3 nucleotides are TGTGCCACCAGCGGCTTCGGTACAGATACGCAGTATTTT.

Details on this clonotype: A read error is possible here, since a much larger clone lies one base away. V and J are TRBV7-9 and TRBJ1-1; 9 nucleotides line up with TRBD1. Germline lookup yields CDR1 SEHNR and CDR2 FQNEAQ (reference sequence). CDR3 length: 13 residues. Written as DNA, the CDR3 is TGTGCCGGCAGCCCCTGGGGACAGGGAGAAGCTTTCTTT. Protein sequence: CAGSPWGQGEAFF.

This clonotype came up many times. The chain has TRBV11-2 and TRBJ1-5; TRBD1 agrees at 7 bases. Trimming removed 5 bases from V and 4 bases from J; junction bases left unmatched: 2. The germline gives CDR1 SGHAT, CDR2 FQNNGV. The CDR3 contains 13 residues. CDR3 sequence: CASSQGQNQPQHF. The CDR3 bases are TGTGCCAGCAGCCAGGGACAGAATCAGCCCCAGCATTTT.

In its sample, this clonotype was seen many times. The chain recombines TRBV21-1 with TRBJ2-3; the DNA was not used to check the table's D call, TRBD1. TRBV21-1 is tagged as a pseudogene. The CDR3 covers 17 residues. CDR3: CASSPIKGETGTDTQYF. The CDR3 nucleotides read TGTGCCAGCAGCCCTATTAAAGGGGAAACTGGCACAGATACGCAGTATTTT.

This clonotype appeared many times. The chain joins TRBV12-3 or TRBV12-4 to TRBJ2-1, with D perhaps matching TRBD1 (5 bases). The CDR3 consists of 14 residues. With 2 bases removed from V and 6 bases from J, the gap between germline ends came to 11 bases. The CDR3 loop is CASSLPQGGNEQFF. The CDR3 nucleotides are TGTGCCAGCAGTTTACCCCAGGGTGGCAATGAGCAGTTCTTC.

Many counts were recorded for this clonotype. The chain has TRBV30 and TRBJ1-5; possible D gene TRBD1, 6 bases. The CDR3 sequence is 16 residues long. V lost 2 bases to trimming and J lost 2 bases, with 16 bases between them. Looked up from germline, CDR1 is GTSNPN and CDR2 is SVGIG (reference sequence). CDR3 residues: CAWSPPGHRGNQPQHF. In DNA form, the CDR3 reads TGTGCCTGGAGTCCCCCGGGACACAGGGGCAATCAGCCCCAGCATTTT.

The chain joins TRBV7-9 to TRBJ2-2; 10 nucleotides line up with TRBD2. Germline CDR1 reads SEHNR; CDR2 reads FQNEAQ (reference sequence). The ends lost 5 bases at V and 1 base at J; junction bases unmatched: 4. CDR3 size: 16 residues. The CDR3 is CASSTWTSGNTGELFF. The CDR3 nucleotides are TGTGCCAGCAGCACATGGACTAGCGGGAACACCGGGGAGCTGTTTTTT.

By share, this clonotype counts as medium-sized. The rearrangement joins TRBV28 to TRBJ1-2, with D hard to call. Trimming removed 7 bases from V and 7 bases from J, with 10 bases in between. Germline V gene lookup returns CDR1 MDHEN and CDR2 SYDVKM. The CDR3 spans 11 residues. The CDR3 here is CASKDPLGYTF. Written as DNA, the CDR3 is TGTGCCAGCAAGGATCCTCTTGGCTACACCTTC.

This clonotype has a count of ten or more. V is TRBV27 and J is TRBJ1-5; tentatively, D is TRBD1 (5 bases). Trimming shortened V by 0 bases and J by 6 bases, and 15 bases separated the two germline ends. The CDR3 covers 16 residues. Germline CDR1 is MNHEY and CDR2 is SMNVEV (reference sequence). CDR3 nucleotides: TGTGCCAGCAGTTTATCTACCCAGGGTGTTGGTCAGCCCCAGCATTTT. Translating it yields CASSLSTQGVGQPQHF.

Regarding this clonotype: This clone may be a read error of a much larger clone one base away. The CDR3 DNA is TGTGCCAGCAGCCCTCGGGGAGGGGGCAACCATGGCTACACCTTC. Its protein is CASSPRGGGNHGYTF. The chain employs TRBV7-6 and TRBJ1-2, with 7 bases fitting TRBD1. CDR3 length: 15 residues. J lost 6 bases, V lost 5 bases, and 12 bases had no gene match. Germline lookup yields CDR1 SGHVS and CDR2 FNYEAQ.

A few counts support this clonotype. The V gene is TRBV20-1, the J gene TRBJ2-4; TRBD2 is a possible D gene (5 bases). Trimming took off 1 base at V and 3 bases at J, with 13 bases between the two ends. Germline V gene sequence: CDR1 DFQATT, CDR2 SNEGSKA (reference sequence). This CDR3 contains 15 residues. The CDR3 reads CSARVGEYGKNIQYF. The CDR3 nucleotides are TGCAGTGCTAGAGTCGGGGAGTACGGCAAAAACATTCAGTACTTC.

With respect to this clonotype: This may come from a read error, since a much larger clone is one base off. The conserved phenylalanine or tryptophan normally closing the CDR3 is absent here, so this likely arose from a read error. This chain connects TRBV18 to TRBJ2-7, with 13 nucleotides matching TRBD2. Losses at the gene ends were 6 bases for V and 4 bases for J; bases not matched to a gene: 9. In germline, CDR1 is KGHSH, CDR2 LQKENI. This CDR3 is built from 16 residues. DNA for the CDR3: TGTGCCAGCTCCCCCCCCGGACTAGCGGGAGCGTACGAGCAGTACTCC. It is translated as CASSPPGLAGAYEQYS.

This clonotype came up many times. CDR3 sequence: CSARRLDSGELFF. CDR3 DNA sequence: TGCAGTGCCAGACGCCTCGATAGCGGGGAGCTGTTTTTT. J is TRBJ2-2 and V is TRBV20-1; no firm D call. Germline V gives CDR1 DFQATT, CDR2 SNEGSKA (reference sequence). The CDR3 contains 13 residues. The V gene lost 6 bases and the J gene lost 7 bases, with 15 bases spanning the gap.